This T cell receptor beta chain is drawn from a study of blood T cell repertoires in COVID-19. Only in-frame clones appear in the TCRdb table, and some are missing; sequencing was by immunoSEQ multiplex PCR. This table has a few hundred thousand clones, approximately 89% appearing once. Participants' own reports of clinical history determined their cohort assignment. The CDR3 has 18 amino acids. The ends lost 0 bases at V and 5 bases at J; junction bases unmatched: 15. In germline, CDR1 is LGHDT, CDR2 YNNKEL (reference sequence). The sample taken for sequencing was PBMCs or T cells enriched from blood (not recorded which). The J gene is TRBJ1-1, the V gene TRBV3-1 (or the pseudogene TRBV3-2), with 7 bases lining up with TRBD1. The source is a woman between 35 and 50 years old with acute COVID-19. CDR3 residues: CASSQDRGGGGRGTEAFF. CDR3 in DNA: TGTGCCAGCAGCCAAGATCGAGGAGGAGGGGGCAGAGGGACTGAAGCTTTCTTT.